This T cell receptor (beta chain) was recovered during a study of T cells in Graves' hyperthyroidism and ophthalmopathy. CDR1 and CDR2 from the germline V gene are MNHEY and SVGEGT. There are 12 residues in the CDR3. Trimming removed 10 bases at V and 2 bases at J, with 12 bases between. This clonotype was counted only a few times. The antigen is undetermined. Stable disease denoted Graves' hyperthyroidism without ophthalmopathy progression within 18 months. The study's findings and limits: Appearing also in blood were most of the thyroid clonotypes expanded above 0.001. The authors' 13 V-J model separated ophthalmopathy from stable hyperthyroidism. The model's output predicted ophthalmopathy at a median of roughly seven months prior to onset.

TCR beta CDR3 region amplification was performed from RNA transcripts. Carried out on the TCR CDR3, a first-round RT-PCR used the HTBI primer set. TCRdb fed the multiplex PCR reads into MiXCR, producing one record per CDR3 protein. The table has about 550,000 distinct CDR3 sequences, around 21% seen once. This chain links TRBV6-2 or TRBV6-3 with TRBJ2-7; D assignment may be TRBD1 or TRBD2 (5 bases each). The receptor comes from a man younger than 30 with Graves' hyperthyroidism. Sequenced sample: blood. As DNA, the CDR3 is TGTGCCACCTACCGGGACGCCTACGAGCAGTACTTC. This gives the protein CATYRDAYEQYF.